This T cell receptor (beta chain) was recorded in a study of T-cell reconstitution after alpha-beta-depleted transplantation in children (dated by TCRdb to the mid-2010s). About the full investigation: T-cell immune reconstitution after TCRalphabeta/CD19-depleted allogeneic hematopoietic cell transplantation in children was quantitatively tracked in the study by means of TCR repertoire profiling. Findings and caveats that apply to the study as a whole: The apparently early alphabetaT-cell count recovery about two months after transplant was reportedly dependent on only several hundred rapidly expanded clones derived from non-depleted graft cells. In some patients, the high TCRbeta diversity seen at day 60 was put down to recipient T cells and intrathymic progenitors that had survived conditioning. Over the following months the frequencies of hyperexpanded clones went down, and after one year T-cell counts and TCRbeta diversity were mostly credited to newly produced T cells.

In light of the paper, this sample's treatment or condition label describes: allogeneic hematopoietic cell transplantation with graft depleted of TCRalphabeta T cells and CD19 B cells. TCRalphabeta/CD19-depleted allogeneic hematopoietic cell grafts were given to the transplant recipients, all of whom were children. CDR1 and CDR2 are drawn from the germline V gene (reference sequence): DFQATT, SNEGSKA. The cysteine opens and the phenylalanine closes a CDR3 of 14 amino acids. CDR3 DNA is the only sequence kept; it has 42 bases, read in frame from the first base. The junction carries 17 bases between V and J, which are trimmed by 0 bases and 8 bases respectively. The library was built by means of PCR. The run used an Illumina HiSeq 2500. To normalize quantification of the TCRbeta repertoire, the TCR libraries were built with molecular barcoding that relied on unique molecular identifiers. TCRdb passed the public sequencing reads through fastp at Q25 and MiXCR, retaining productive beta sequences. When rows share a CDR3 protein, they turn into one entry using the most common DNA and genes. The table for this sample lists just over 950,000 distinct CDR3 sequences; about 31% of them were counted only once. Roughly 27% of the sample is in the top ten clones.

For this clonotype: The antigen it recognizes is unknown. Base quality data are lacking; no much larger clone is found one base away.

This chain is built from TRBV20-1 and TRBJ2-7; the D gene could be TRBD1 or TRBD2, each one agreeing over 5 bases. Sequenced here: PBMCs, mostly from graft donor cells, sampled 360 days after TCRalphabeta/CD19-depleted stem cell transplant. The sequence came from a boy under two years old who had a stem cell transplant for SCID, so the T cells may come from the graft donor. The CDR3 protein sequence reads: CSARDFVAEGQQYF. The DNA is TGCAGTGCTAGAGATTTCGTAGCTGAGGGGCAGCAGTACTTC.